This T cell receptor (beta chain) came from a study of T cell repertoires in ileal Crohn's disease. Eligibility required adulthood, ileal or ileocolonic Crohn's disease and indicated ileocolonic resection. Study results and limitations: Endoscopic recurrence occurred in every patient whose clonality exceeded 26.8%.

TCRdb's table, derived via immunoSEQ multiplex PCR, lists solely in-frame clones and lacks some. The sample yields roughly 29,000 clones, 80% seen once. In regard to this clone: The antigen remains undetermined.

Germline loops: CDR1 SGHTA, CDR2 FQGNSA. CDR3 size: 16 residues. The sample comprised ileal tissue. The V call is TRBV7-2, the J call TRBJ2-5, with TRBD2 matching over 8 bases. The DNA end lines up better with TRBJ2-7; the J call may be wrong. The sequence came from an adult with Crohn's disease. CDR3 sequence reads: CASSLAGRGTSYEQYF. In DNA, the CDR3 is TGTGCCAGCAGCTTAGCGGGGAGGGGGACTAGCTACGAGCAGTACTTC.